A single sample is the source of the 4 T cell receptor beta chains below, sequenced in a study of T cells in Graves' hyperthyroidism and ophthalmopathy. Researchers took RNA transcripts and amplified the TCR beta CDR3 regions from them. RT-PCR in the first round (using the HTBI primer set) targeted the TCR CDR3. TCRdb independently ran MiXCR on the multiplex PCR reads; one entry per CDR3 protein. The profile covers hundreds of thousands of distinct CDR3 sequences, with over 35% appearing a single time and over 8% taken by the ten largest. Sequencing was performed on blood. The receptors were gathered from a man younger than 30 with Graves' hyperthyroidism.

This clonotype was recorded many times. The chain couples TRBV9 to TRBJ2-7; D perhaps matches TRBD2 (6 bases). The CDR3 is 12 residues long. Germline V lookup: CDR1 SGDLS, CDR2 YYNGEE. Trimming took off 0 bases at V and 7 bases at J, with 8 bases between the two ends. CDR3 DNA sequence: TGTGCCAGCAGCGTAGACAGCGGGGAGCAGTACTTC. It encodes CASSVDSGEQYF.

The chain is built from TRBV9 and TRBJ1-3, with D tentatively TRBD1 (6 bases). V shed 3 bases and J shed 2 bases, with 12 bases lying between them. Germline V gene lookup returns CDR1 SGDLS and CDR2 YYNGEE. This CDR3 has 15 residues. This CDR3 reads CASSDTGIAGNTIYF. CDR3 coding DNA: TGTGCCAGCAGCGATACAGGGATCGCTGGAAACACCATATATTTT.

The chain combines TRBV6-1 with TRBJ1-1; D may be TRBD1 (5 bases). The CDR3 extends over 15 amino acids. V was shortened by 0 bases and J by 7 bases, with 15 bases between the two germline ends. The germline V gene has CDR1 MNHNS and CDR2 SASEGT. As DNA, the CDR3 is TGTGCCAGCAGTGAAGCCGGGGGGAATTACGGTGAAGCTTTCTTT. Its translation: CASSEAGGNYGEAFF.

This clonotype was counted between two and nine times. The chain recombines TRBV10-3 with TRBJ2-7; 9 nucleotides line up with TRBD1. CDR1 and CDR2 (germline): ENHRY, SYGVKD. This CDR3 region has 13 residues. V lost 8 bases, J lost 1 base, and 3 bases stayed unmatched. CDR3 DNA: TGTGCCATCTCCGGGACAGGGTCCTACGAGCAGTACTTC. The encoded protein is CAISGTGSYEQYF.